This passage covers 20 T cell receptor beta chains from one sample sequenced in a study of blood T cell repertoires in COVID-19. Using immunoSEQ multiplex PCR, the repertoire was profiled, and TCRdb retains in-frame clones only, with some absent. The sample has approximately 230,000 clones, approximately 86% seen once. Sequencing used peripheral blood. The receptors here all came from a man older than 75 with acute or convalescent COVID-19.

The chain joins TRBV5-1 to TRBJ2-3, with D maybe TRBD1 (6 bases). Between the trimmed V and J ends, which lost 5 bases and 0 bases, there was a span of 13 bases. Germline CDR1 and CDR2: SGHRS and YFSETQ. There are 15 residues in the CDR3. CDR3 sequence (DNA): TGCGCCAGCAGAACAGGGCCTTCTAGCACAGATACGCAGTATTTT. Protein product: CASRTGPSSTDTQYF.

The V and J genes are TRBV19 and TRBJ1-6; TRBD1 matches 9 bases. J gave up 7 bases and V 8 bases, and 3 bases lay outside the gene matches. In germline, CDR1 is LNHDA, CDR2 SQIVND (reference sequence). The CDR3 covers 13 residues. CDR3 sequence: CASSTGGNSPLHF. CDR3 bases: TGTGCCAGTTCGACAGGGGGGAATTCACCCCTCCACTTT.

The chain has TRBV19 and TRBJ1-2; D remains unclear. CDR1 is LNHDA and CDR2 is SQIVND in the germline V gene (reference sequence). The V end was cut by 5 bases, the J end by 4 bases, with 11 bases between. This CDR3 is built from 13 residues. Here the CDR3 reads CASSPRVLYGYTF. CDR3 DNA: TGTGCCAGTAGTCCGAGAGTCCTCTATGGCTACACCTTC.

This clone was seen a single time. The CDR3 region has the DNA TGTGCCAGCAGCGGGGACAGGAGGAACACTGAAGCTTTCTTT. Translating gives CASSGDRRNTEAFF. The rearrangement uses TRBV7-2 and TRBJ1-1; 8 bases match TRBD1. Germline V gene data show CDR1 as SGHTA and CDR2 as FQGNSA. V was clipped by 5 bases and J by 1 base; unmatched bases: 3. CDR3 size: 14 residues.

The gene calls are TRBV28 and TRBJ2-1, with TRBD2 matching 11 bases. This CDR3 is built from 16 residues. V shed 3 bases, J shed 6 bases, and the junction held 7 bases outside the gene matches. Germline CDR1 reads MDHEN; CDR2 reads SYDVKM. The CDR3 DNA sequence: TGTGCCAGCAGTTTTCCTACTAGCGGGAGTGGCAATGAGCAGTTCTTC. It is translated as CASSFPTSGSGNEQFF.

This chain links TRBV6-6 with TRBJ1-4; no reliable D call. The CDR3 totals 13 residues. CDR1 MNHNY and CDR2 SVGAGI come from the germline V gene (reference sequence). The V end was cut by 10 bases, the J end by 8 bases, with 17 bases between. CDR3 nucleotide sequence: TGTGCCACCTCCCCGGGGTTTGACGAAAAACTGTTTTTT. This translates into CATSPGFDEKLFF.

This chain links TRBV3-1 (or the pseudogene TRBV3-2) with TRBJ2-1, with a possible D match to TRBD1 (5 bases). Looked up from germline, CDR1 is LGHDT and CDR2 is YNNKEL (reference sequence). Trimming pared 1 base from V and 7 bases from J, leaving 11 bases between. The CDR3 runs 14 residues. CDR3 DNA sequence: TGTGCCAGCAGCCAAGGGGCAGGGTTTAATGAGCAGTTCTTC. It encodes CASSQGAGFNEQFF.

The rearrangement uses TRBV29-1 and TRBJ2-7, with a possible D match to TRBD1 (6 bases). V was pared by 4 bases and J by 2 bases, with 12 bases between. This CDR3 has 13 amino acids. Looked up from germline, CDR1 is SQVTM and CDR2 is ANQGSEA. The CDR3 loop reads CSVAGRGPYEQYF. The CDR3 DNA is TGCAGCGTTGCGGGCAGGGGACCCTACGAGCAGTACTTC.

CDR3 in DNA: TGTGCCAGCAAAAGGGGGTTTAGTACTGAAGCTTTCTTT. Encoded protein: CASKRGFSTEAFF. The chain carries TRBV27 and TRBJ1-1, with D possibly matching TRBD1 (6 bases). The germline V gene encodes CDR1 MNHEY and CDR2 SMNVEV (reference sequence). The V gene lost 7 bases and the J gene lost 5 bases, with 14 bases spanning the gap. The CDR3 totals 13 residues.

This chain uses TRBV28 with TRBJ2-7, with TRBD2 matching 7 bases. Trimming at V came to 6 bases and at J to 7 bases, leaving 6 bases not matched to a gene. In germline, CDR1 is MDHEN, CDR2 SYDVKM. The CDR3 runs to 12 residues. In DNA, the CDR3 is TGTGCCAGCAGAAGGGAGGGGAGGGAGCAGTACTTC. It specifies CASRREGREQYF.

The V call is TRBV19, the J call TRBJ2-3, with 9 positions matching TRBD1. The germline V gene has CDR1 LNHDA and CDR2 SQIVND (reference sequence). J was trimmed by 6 bases and V by 8 bases; bases with no gene match: 9. CDR3 size: 14 residues. CDR3 in DNA: TGTGCCAGTGGGGGACAGGGCCGTTTGGATACGCAGTATTTT. As protein: CASGGQGRLDTQYF.

The rearrangement joins TRBV19 to TRBJ2-7; perhaps TRBD1 as D (5 bases). This CDR3 region has 15 residues. The germline V gene encodes CDR1 LNHDA and CDR2 SQIVND (reference sequence). V was shortened by 6 bases and J by 6 bases, with 21 bases between the two germline ends. DNA of the CDR3: TGTGCCAGTAGATTGACACAGGTTCCCGCTTCCGAGCAGTACTTC. Its protein product is CASRLTQVPASEQYF.

This clone was detected only once. The chain is built from TRBV5-3 and TRBJ2-2, with D perhaps TRBD2 (6 bases). TRBV5-3 is an ORF; its function is uncertain. CDR3 size: 18 residues. Trimming pared 1 base from V and 5 bases from J, leaving 21 bases between. CDR3 in DNA: TGTGCCAGAAGCTTGCGCGTCGGGACGCTCGGAGGGACCGGGGAGCTGTTTTTT. It yields the protein CARSLRVGTLGGTGELFF.

The V gene is TRBV5-4, the J gene TRBJ1-2; 9 nucleotides align to TRBD1. CDR1 is SGHNT, CDR2 YYREEE, per germline (reference sequence). The CDR3 totals 14 residues. Losses at the gene ends were 3 bases for V and 5 bases for J; bases not matched to a gene: 5. The CDR3 here is CASSSDRGAYGYTF. DNA of the CDR3: TGTGCCAGCAGCTCGGACAGGGGAGCGTATGGCTACACCTTC.

The V and J genes are TRBV21-1 and TRBJ1-5; TRBD1 was called by the table and not checked on the DNA. TRBV21-1 represents a pseudogene. The CDR3 spans 14 residues. CDR3 nucleotides: TGTGCCAGCAGCCCCCAGTTCCCTTATCAGCCCCAGCATTTT. Translation gives CASSPQFPYQPQHF.

The rearrangement links TRBV27 to TRBJ1-6, with 8 bases matching TRBD1. The CDR3 spans 17 residues. The V segment lost 5 bases and the J segment 7 bases; nucleotides outside the gene matches: 13. Germline V gives CDR1 MNHEY, CDR2 SMNVEV (reference sequence). CDR3 in amino acids: CASSTTGTGRKNSPLHF. The CDR3 DNA sequence: TGTGCCAGCAGTACAACCGGGACAGGAAGGAAGAATTCACCCCTCCACTTT.

The chain couples TRBV18 to TRBJ1-2, with 12 bases identical to TRBD1. Germline V lookup: CDR1 KGHSH, CDR2 LQKENI. This CDR3 spans 18 amino acids. After removal of 3 bases from V and 7 bases from J, the junction contained 15 bases not matched to a gene. CDR3 bases: TGTGCCAGCTCACCGCTCGCCGGGACAGGGGGCATAGAGAGTGGCTACACCTTC. Its translation: CASSPLAGTGGIESGYTF.

The J gene is TRBJ1-3, the V gene TRBV10-1; 7 nucleotides align to TRBD1. This CDR3 has 17 amino acids. V lost 8 bases and J lost 2; bases outside the gene matches: 15. From germline, CDR1 is WNHNN and CDR2 SYGVQD (reference sequence). The CDR3 region has the DNA TGCGCCAGCCTCGACCGAAGAGCCGGGACAGCTGGAAACACCATATATTTT. Protein sequence: CASLDRRAGTAGNTIYF.

The chain uses TRBV29-1 and TRBJ1-1; no reliable D call. The CDR3 extends over 13 amino acids. Germline V lookup: CDR1 SQVTM, CDR2 ANQGSEA. The V and J ends lost 2 bases and 1 base respectively, with 8 bases between them. This CDR3 is CSVESVRNTEAFF. Here the CDR3 DNA reads TGCAGCGTTGAATCGGTTCGGAACACTGAAGCTTTCTTT.

This chain joins TRBV11-1 and TRBJ2-3, with D possibly being TRBD2 (5 bases). The CDR3 spans 12 residues. CDR1 is SGHAT and CDR2 is FQDESV in the germline V gene (reference sequence). The V end was cut by 2 bases, the J end by 6 bases, with 6 bases between. This CDR3 reads CASSLRRDTQYF. The CDR3 DNA follows: TGTGCCAGCAGCTTACGGAGGGATACGCAGTATTTT.